This T cell receptor (beta chain) is from a study of blood T cell repertoires in COVID-19. Across the whole study: Spain, Italy and the United States supplied samples that represented acute and convalescent COVID-19. The analysed material was cDNA or gDNA that came from T cells, B-cell-depleted T cells, or PBMCs.

This clone was counted a single time. V gave up 3 bases and J gave up 6 bases, with 11 bases separating them. The germline V gene has CDR1 MGHRA and CDR2 YSYEKL. CDR3 length: 14 residues. Authors' processing steps: Scientists estimated how many nucleated cells there were by amplifying reference gene primers. Assay used: immunoSEQ multiplex PCR; TCRdb lists only in-frame clones, some missing. V, J and clone size were drawn from that table, and D and trimming were deduced from the DNA. There are some 260,000 clones in the sample; about 85% occur only once, and under 4% lies in the top ten. This rearrangement joins TRBV4-1 to TRBJ2-2, with TRBD1 as a possible D gene (5 bases). Sequenced input: peripheral blood. This clonotype was sampled from a man in his late teens or twenties with active or convalescent COVID-19. The CDR3 DNA is TGCGCCAGCAGCCACATCTCAGGGCCCGGGGAGCTGTTTTTT. This translates into CASSHISGPGELFF.